One T cell receptor (beta chain) is described in this entry. Its antigen is still unknown. The primer mix had 60 Vbeta and 13 Jbeta primers. Libraries were prepared by immunoSEQ multiplex PCR; TCRdb keeps only in-frame clonotypes and omits some of them. The sample has approximately 150,000 clones, approximately 79% seen once. V gave up 5 bases and J gave up 1 base; unmatched junction bases: 3. The germline V gene has CDR1 SQVTM and CDR2 ANQGSEA. The CDR3 has 14 amino acids. These data originate in a study of cytomegalovirus exposure and HLA in healthy donors. Overall study results and limits: Most CMV-associated TCR beta chains were later found to appear HLA-restricted.

The sequencing input was PBMCs. The source is a man aged 40-50 years in good health and CMV-seronegative. V usage is TRBV29-1 and J usage is TRBJ2-7, with 12 bases that match TRBD2. The chain's CDR3 is CSVLTSGRSYEQYF. The CDR3 bases are TGCAGCGTTCTCACTAGCGGGAGGTCCTACGAGCAGTACTTC.